One sample yielded the 15 T cell receptor beta chains listed below, sequenced in a study of cytomegalovirus exposure and HLA in healthy donors (dated by TCRdb to 2017 to 2019). Libraries were prepared through the immunoSEQ multiplex PCR assay. For the multiplex PCR, a mixture combining 60 forward primers for TCR Vbeta segments and 13 reverse primers for TCR Jbeta segments was used. TCRdb took this table from immuneACCESS and kept in-frame rearrangements with V and J called. Such tables lack part of the clones; where checked against another copy, unresolved V genes explain under half of the gap, and the rest is unexplained. This sample lists roughly 120,000 clones; under 90% were detected once. Together, the top ten hold 3% to 5% of the sample. The specimen was PBMCs. The receptors shown here come from a woman aged 30 to 39 in good health and CMV-seronegative.

V usage is TRBV5-4 and J usage is TRBJ2-3; TRBD2 matches at 8 bases. Per germline, CDR1 SGHNT and CDR2 YYREEE (reference sequence). The CDR3 spans 16 residues. The ends lost 1 base at V and 1 base at J; junction bases unmatched: 5. CDR3 coding DNA: TGTGCCAGCAGCTTGAAGGCGGGAGGAGGCACAGATACGCAGTATTTT. It is translated as CASSLKAGGGTDTQYF.

Worth noting for this clone: The junction departs from germline at one end; a sequencing error may be responsible. The V call is TRBV10-3, the J call TRBJ2-2, with 7 positions matching TRBD1. Germline V gene sequence: CDR1 ENHRY, CDR2 SYGVKD. CDR3 size: 14 residues. This CDR3 reads CAITEGAQTGELFF. The CDR3 DNA is TGTGCCATCACTGAGGGGGCGCAGACCGGGGAGCTGTTTTTT.

The chain combines TRBV18 with TRBJ2-3; 12 bases are shared with TRBD2. The germline V gene encodes CDR1 KGHSH and CDR2 LQKENI. The ends lost 5 bases at V and 6 bases at J; junction bases unmatched: 6. This CDR3 is 15 amino acids long. The CDR3 loop reads CASSSSGTSGDTQYF. CDR3 nucleotides: TGTGCCAGCTCATCCTCCGGGACTAGCGGGGATACGCAGTATTTT.

This chain uses TRBV6-1 with TRBJ1-5; 9 nucleotides match TRBD1. CDR1 MNHNS and CDR2 SASEGT come from the germline V gene. V trimming: 5 bases; J trimming: 4 bases; junction bases outside the gene matches: 6. The CDR3 is 15 residues long. CDR3 loop: CASSRTGDSNQPQHF. CDR3 bases: TGTGCCAGCAGTCGGACAGGGGATAGTAATCAGCCCCAGCATTTT.

The chain has TRBV27 and TRBJ1-1; TRBD1 aligns across 10 bases. V shed 9 bases, J shed 0 bases, and the junction held 7 bases outside the gene matches. Germline V CDR1 and CDR2: MNHEY, SMNVEV (reference sequence). The CDR3 is 15 residues long. CDR3 loop: CASRAGTGVNTEAFF. The CDR3 DNA follows: TGTGCCAGTCGGGCGGGGACAGGGGTGAACACTGAAGCTTTCTTT.

The chain has TRBV6-5 and TRBJ1-1, with a possible D match to TRBD1 (5 bases). Deletions cut 0 bases from V and 0 bases from J, with 8 bases between. CDR3 length equals 15 residues. Per the germline V gene, CDR1 is MNHEY and CDR2 is SVGAGI. This chain's CDR3 is CASSYSKGLNTEAFF. As DNA, the CDR3 is TGTGCCAGCAGTTACTCAAAGGGGCTGAACACTGAAGCTTTCTTT.

This chain links TRBV7-2 with TRBJ2-3; a possible D gene is TRBD2 (6 bases). The CDR3 covers 15 residues. CDR1 is SGHTA, CDR2 FQGNSA, per germline. V gave up 6 bases and J gave up 2 bases, with 15 bases separating them. The CDR3 protein is CASSRGLPVTDTQYF. The CDR3 region has the DNA TGTGCCAGCAGTCGTGGACTACCCGTCACAGATACGCAGTATTTT.

CDR3 region: CASSDSDRTNTGELFF. The CDR3 DNA reads as TGTGCCAGCAGTGACTCGGACAGAACTAACACCGGGGAGCTGTTTTTT. The chain couples TRBV6-4 to TRBJ2-2; TRBD1 might be the D (6 bases). The V and J ends lost 0 bases and 2 bases respectively, with 10 bases between them. The CDR3 runs 16 residues. CDR1 and CDR2 from the germline V gene are MRHNA and SNTAGT.

The chain employs TRBV19 and TRBJ1-1; D unclear. Germline loops: CDR1 LNHDA, CDR2 SQIVND (reference sequence). V gave up 0 bases and J gave up 6 bases, with 8 bases separating them. The CDR3 totals 13 residues. CDR3 amino acids: CASSIDRLAEAFF. The CDR3 nucleotides are TGTGCCAGTAGTATAGACCGACTCGCTGAAGCTTTCTTT.

V and J are TRBV5-1 and TRBJ2-7, with a tentative D call TRBD2 (6 bases). The V gene lost 2 bases and the J gene lost 5 bases, with 11 bases spanning the gap. This CDR3 has 13 amino acids. From germline, CDR1 is SGHRS and CDR2 YFSETQ. The CDR3 coding sequence is TGCGCCAGCAGCTTCGGGGGAATGGACGAGCAGTACTTC. Protein sequence: CASSFGGMDEQYF.

This clone was observed a single time. The rearrangement links TRBV5-1 to TRBJ2-3, with D unclear. With 0 bases removed from V and 6 bases from J, the gap between germline ends came to 14 bases. Germline V gene data show CDR1 as SGHRS and CDR2 as YFSETQ. The CDR3 has 15 amino acids. The CDR3, as DNA: TGCGCCAGCAGCTTGGGAGGAGATCGGTTTGATACGCAGTATTTT. Amino acids: CASSLGGDRFDTQYF. Full variable domain (rest looked up from reference TRBV5-1 and TRBJ2-3): KAGVTQTPRYLIKTRGQQVTLSCSPISGHRSVSWYQQTPGQGLQFLFEYFSETQRNKGNFPGRFSGRQFSNSRSEMNVSTLELGDSALYLCASSLGGDRFDTQYFGPGTRLTVL.

This rearrangement joins TRBV28 to TRBJ1-1, with TRBD1 as a possible D gene (6 bases). V lost 7 bases and J lost 1, with 19 bases in between. The CDR3 totals 16 residues. Germline CDR1 is MDHEN and CDR2 is SYDVKM. The CDR3 bases are TGTGCCAGCAAAAGGGGGTCCAGGTTTGCGAACACTGAAGCTTTCTTT. This gives the protein CASKRGSRFANTEAFF.

This clone was seen a few times. The CDR3 DNA follows: TGCGCCAGCAGCCTCCAAGAGACCCAGTACTTC. Protein: CASSLQETQYF. J is TRBJ2-5 and V is TRBV5-1; D remains unclear. Germline CDR1 is SGHRS and CDR2 is YFSETQ. V lost 4 bases and J lost 1, with 2 bases in between. The CDR3 covers 11 residues.

The genes are TRBV6-1 and TRBJ2-3; D gene unclear. In germline, CDR1 is MNHNS, CDR2 SASEGT. V was pared by 4 bases and J by 0 bases, with 17 bases between. This CDR3 contains 17 residues. The DNA for the CDR3 is TGTGCCAGCAGTGGTCCCCTTCGGCGCGGAAGCACAGATACGCAGTATTTT. Translating it yields CASSGPLRRGSTDTQYF.

This clone has only a few counts. V and J are TRBV28 and TRBJ2-1; 10 bases map to TRBD1. The ends lost 6 bases at V and 6 bases at J; junction bases unmatched: 8. This CDR3 has 15 amino acids. CDR1 and CDR2 (germline): MDHEN, SYDVKM. The CDR3 sequence is CASRGGTGAFNEQFF. The CDR3 nucleotides are TGTGCCAGCAGAGGAGGGACAGGGGCTTTCAATGAGCAGTTCTTC.